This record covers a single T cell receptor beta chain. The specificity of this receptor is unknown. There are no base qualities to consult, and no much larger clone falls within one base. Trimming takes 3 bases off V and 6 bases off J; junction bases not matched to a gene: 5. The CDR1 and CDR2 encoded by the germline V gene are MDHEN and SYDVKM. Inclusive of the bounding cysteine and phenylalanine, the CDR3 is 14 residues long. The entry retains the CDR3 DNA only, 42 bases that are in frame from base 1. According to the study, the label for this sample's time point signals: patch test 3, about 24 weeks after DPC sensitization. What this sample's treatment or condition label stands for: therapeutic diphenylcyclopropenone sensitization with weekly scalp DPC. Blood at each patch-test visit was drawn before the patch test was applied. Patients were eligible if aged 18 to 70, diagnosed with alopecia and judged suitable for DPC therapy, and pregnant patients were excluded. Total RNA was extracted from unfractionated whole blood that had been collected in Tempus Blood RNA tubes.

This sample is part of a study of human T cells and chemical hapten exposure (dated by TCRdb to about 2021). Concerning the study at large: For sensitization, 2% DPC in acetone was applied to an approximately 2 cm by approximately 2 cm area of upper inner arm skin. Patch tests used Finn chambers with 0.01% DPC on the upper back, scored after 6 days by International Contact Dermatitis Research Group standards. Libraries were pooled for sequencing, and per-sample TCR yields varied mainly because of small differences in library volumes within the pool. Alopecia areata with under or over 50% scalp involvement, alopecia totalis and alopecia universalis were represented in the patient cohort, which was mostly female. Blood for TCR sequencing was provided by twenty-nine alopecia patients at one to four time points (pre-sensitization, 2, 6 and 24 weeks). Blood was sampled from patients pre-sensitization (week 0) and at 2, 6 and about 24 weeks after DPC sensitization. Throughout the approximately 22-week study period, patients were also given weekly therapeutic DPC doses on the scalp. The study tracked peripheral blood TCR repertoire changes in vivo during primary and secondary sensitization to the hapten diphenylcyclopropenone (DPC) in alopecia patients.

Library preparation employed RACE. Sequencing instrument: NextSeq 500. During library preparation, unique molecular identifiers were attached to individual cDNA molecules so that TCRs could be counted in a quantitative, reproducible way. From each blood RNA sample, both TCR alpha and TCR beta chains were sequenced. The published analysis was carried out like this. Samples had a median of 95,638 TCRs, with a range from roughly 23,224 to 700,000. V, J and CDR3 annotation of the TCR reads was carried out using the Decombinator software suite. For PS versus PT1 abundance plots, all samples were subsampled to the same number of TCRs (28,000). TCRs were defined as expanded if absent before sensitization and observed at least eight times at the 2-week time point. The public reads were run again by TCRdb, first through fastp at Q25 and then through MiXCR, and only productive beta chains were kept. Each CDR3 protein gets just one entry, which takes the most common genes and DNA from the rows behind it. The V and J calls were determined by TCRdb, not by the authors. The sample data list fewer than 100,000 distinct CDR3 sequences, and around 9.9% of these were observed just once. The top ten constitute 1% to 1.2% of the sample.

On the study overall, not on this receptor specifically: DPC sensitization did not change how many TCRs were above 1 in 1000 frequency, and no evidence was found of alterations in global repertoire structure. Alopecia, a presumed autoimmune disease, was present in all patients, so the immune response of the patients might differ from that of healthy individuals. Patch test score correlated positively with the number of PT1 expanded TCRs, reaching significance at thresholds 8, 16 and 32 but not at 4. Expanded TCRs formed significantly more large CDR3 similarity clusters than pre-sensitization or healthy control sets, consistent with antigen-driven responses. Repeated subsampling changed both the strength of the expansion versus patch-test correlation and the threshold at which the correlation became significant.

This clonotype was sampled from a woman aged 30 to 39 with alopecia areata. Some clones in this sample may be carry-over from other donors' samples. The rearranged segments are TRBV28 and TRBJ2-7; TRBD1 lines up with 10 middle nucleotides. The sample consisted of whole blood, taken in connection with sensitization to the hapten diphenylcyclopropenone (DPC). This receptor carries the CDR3 CASSFLRDRGEQYF. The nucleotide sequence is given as TGTGCCAGCAGTTTCTTGCGGGACAGGGGCGAGCAGTACTTC.